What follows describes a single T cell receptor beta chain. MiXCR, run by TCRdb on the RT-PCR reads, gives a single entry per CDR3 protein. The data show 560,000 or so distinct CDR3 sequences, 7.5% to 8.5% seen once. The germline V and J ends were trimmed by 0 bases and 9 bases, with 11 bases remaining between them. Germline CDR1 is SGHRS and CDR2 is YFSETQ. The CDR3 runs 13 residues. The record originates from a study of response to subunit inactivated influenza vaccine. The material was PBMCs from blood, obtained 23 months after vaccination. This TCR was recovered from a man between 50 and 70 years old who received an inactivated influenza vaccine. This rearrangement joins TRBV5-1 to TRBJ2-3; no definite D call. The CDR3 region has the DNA TGCGCCAGCAGCTTGGGGCCGCCATCGACGCAGTATTTT. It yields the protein CASSLGPPSTQYF.